These 25 T cell receptor beta chains were all obtained from the same sample, sequenced in a study of cytomegalovirus exposure and HLA in healthy donors. PCR amplification relied on 60 Vbeta primers (plus 13 Jbeta primers). TCRdb keeps only in-frame clones here, not all; method: immunoSEQ multiplex PCR. The table lists 110,000 to 150,000 clones, 80% of them singletons, with 4.5% to 6.5% in the top ten. The sequenced material came from PBMCs. These receptors were obtained from a male donor in good health and CMV-seronegative.

The rearrangement uses TRBV19 and TRBJ1-3, with D unresolved. CDR1 is LNHDA and CDR2 is SQIVND in the germline V gene (reference sequence). V was shortened by 7 bases and J by 0 bases, with 10 bases between the two germline ends. This CDR3 is built from 14 residues. The CDR3 bases are TGTGCCAGTACCAGAATTAACTCTGGAAACACCATATATTTT. Protein sequence: CASTRINSGNTIYF.

V gene TRBV30 combines with J gene TRBJ2-2; a possible D gene is TRBD1 (6 bases). This CDR3 contains 13 residues. Germline V gene sequence: CDR1 GTSNPN, CDR2 SVGIG (reference sequence). The V end was cut by 2 bases, the J end by 6 bases, with 10 bases between. This chain's CDR3 is CAWSPHRAGELFF. The CDR3 region has the DNA TGTGCCTGGAGTCCTCACAGGGCCGGGGAGCTGTTTTTT.

The genes are TRBV7-3 and TRBJ1-1; 7 bases agree with TRBD1. Germline trimming cut 5 bases from V and 1 base from J; bases unmatched to any gene: 4. The CDR3 length is 14 residues. CDR1 is SGHTA and CDR2 is FQGTGA in the germline V gene. CDR3 in amino acids: CASSPDRENTEAFF. The CDR3 DNA sequence: TGTGCCAGCAGCCCCGACAGGGAGAACACTGAAGCTTTCTTT. The complete variable domain, with remaining parts taken from reference TRBV7-3 and TRBJ1-1, reads GAGVSQTPSNKVTEKGKYVELRCDPISGHTALYWYRQSLGQGPEFLIYFQGTGAADDSGLPNDRFFAVRPEGSVSTLKIQRTERGDSAVYLCASSPDRENTEAFFGQGTRLTVV.

The chain uses TRBV19 and TRBJ2-1, with 9 nucleotides matching TRBD1. Germline V gene data show CDR1 as LNHDA and CDR2 as SQIVND (reference sequence). The J segment lost 6 bases and the V segment lost 4 bases, leaving 4 bases of the junction unmatched. This CDR3 comprises 14 residues. The DNA of the CDR3 is TGTGCCAGTAGTAAGGGACAGGGTTCCAATGAGCAGTTCTTC. It encodes CASSKGQGSNEQFF.

The chain has TRBV19 and TRBJ2-7; 8 nucleotides match TRBD1. The CDR3 sequence is 15 residues long. The V segment lost 6 bases and the J segment 3 bases; nucleotides outside the gene matches: 10. CDR1 and CDR2 (germline): LNHDA, SQIVND (reference sequence). CDR3 in amino acids: CASRQRTGNFYEQYF. The CDR3 nucleotides read TGTGCCAGTAGGCAACGGACAGGGAACTTCTACGAGCAGTACTTC.

This sequence joins TRBV6-5 and TRBJ1-1; tentative D call: TRBD1 (5 bases). Per the germline V gene, CDR1 is MNHEY and CDR2 is SVGAGI. The CDR3 has 15 amino acids. The V end lost 4 bases, the J end lost 1 base, and 13 bases lay between the germline ends. CDR3 in amino acids: CASSSQGRANTEAFF. The DNA for the CDR3 is TGTGCCAGCAGTTCCCAGGGTCGTGCGAACACTGAAGCTTTCTTT.

The chain recombines TRBV5-4 with TRBJ2-3, with 7 bases identical to TRBD2. The V gene end was trimmed by 4 bases and the J gene end by 2 bases; junction bases not matched to a gene: 7. The length of the CDR3 is 15 residues. Germline V gene lookup returns CDR1 SGHNT and CDR2 YYREEE (reference sequence). The CDR3 loop is CASSPKGGPTDTQYF. The CDR3 coding sequence is TGTGCCAGCAGCCCCAAGGGAGGGCCCACAGATACGCAGTATTTT.

The CDR3 DNA reads TGTGCCAGCACTAGCGGGGGATACTCCTACAATGAGCAGTTCTTC. It encodes CASTSGGYSYNEQFF. This sequence joins TRBV6-5 and TRBJ2-1, with 10 nucleotides matching TRBD2. The CDR3 runs to 15 residues. CDR1 and CDR2 (germline): MNHEY, SVGAGI. V lost 7 bases, J lost 0 bases, and 3 bases stayed unmatched.

CDR3 region: CASSLRQSTDTQYF. CDR3 DNA sequence: TGTGCCAGCAGCTTAAGACAGTCCACAGATACGCAGTATTTT. J is TRBJ2-3 and V is TRBV7-3; maybe TRBD1 (5 bases). Germline V gene lookup returns CDR1 SGHTA and CDR2 FQGTGA. V was clipped by 1 base and J by 2 bases, with 7 bases between them. CDR3 length: 14 residues.

The chain carries TRBV5-1 and TRBJ2-2; 8 bases map to TRBD2. The CDR3 totals 14 residues. Germline values: CDR1 SGHRS, CDR2 YFSETQ. V lost 1 base and J lost 6; bases outside the gene matches: 2. The DNA for the CDR3 is TGCGCCAGCAGCTTGCGGGGGGGCCCCGGGGAGCTGTTTTTT. Protein: CASSLRGGPGELFF.

The chain combines TRBV5-1 with TRBJ1-3, with D uncertain. CDR1 SGHRS and CDR2 YFSETQ come from the germline V gene. CDR3 length: 14 residues. V lost 4 bases, J lost 1 base, and 9 bases lay in between. The DNA for the CDR3 is TGCGCCAGCAGCGTACCGGAGTCTGGAAACACCATATATTTT. Translated, it gives CASSVPESGNTIYF. The full variable domain, with the rest looked up from reference TRBV5-1 and TRBJ1-3, is KAGVTQTPRYLIKTRGQQVTLSCSPISGHRSVSWYQQTPGQGLQFLFEYFSETQRNKGNFPGRFSGRQFSNSRSEMNVSTLELGDSALYLCASSVPESGNTIYFGEGSWLTVV.

The chain links TRBV29-1 to TRBJ1-1; D unclear. CDR1 and CDR2 (germline): SQVTM, ANQGSEA. CDR3 length equals 13 residues. The V end was cut by 1 base, the J end by 4 bases, with 10 bases between. CDR3 nucleotides: TGCAGCGTTGAAGGCCGTTCGGGCACTGAAGCTTTCTTT. Protein: CSVEGRSGTEAFF.

V is TRBV11-1 and J is TRBJ2-5; 10 bases agree with TRBD2. The CDR3 contains 16 residues. Per the germline V gene, CDR1 is SGHAT and CDR2 is FQDESV (reference sequence). The V and J ends lost 2 bases and 3 bases, in that order; junction bases with no gene match: 6. DNA of the CDR3: TGTGCCAGCAGCTTAAATAGCGGGGGGCCCAAAGAGACCCAGTACTTC. It is translated as CASSLNSGGPKETQYF.

The rearrangement links TRBV7-2 to TRBJ2-7; 7 bases are a match to TRBD2. The CDR3 totals 16 residues. V shed 2 bases, J shed 0 bases, and the junction held 7 bases outside the gene matches. Per germline, CDR1 SGHTA and CDR2 FQGNSA. The DNA of the CDR3 is TGTGCCAGCAGCTTATCGGCGGGGGAGTTCTCCTACGAGCAGTACTTC. Protein product: CASSLSAGEFSYEQYF.

The V and J genes are TRBV7-2 and TRBJ1-1; D is ambiguous. Germline loops: CDR1 SGHTA, CDR2 FQGNSA. The CDR3 runs 11 residues. The V and J ends lost 0 bases and 10 bases respectively, with 6 bases between them. This CDR3 is CASSLAQLAFF. The CDR3 DNA sequence: TGTGCCAGCAGCTTAGCTCAGTTAGCTTTCTTT.

This clone occurred a few times. The J gene is TRBJ2-1, the V gene TRBV2, with no clear D. V was trimmed by 8 bases and J by 0 bases, leaving 8 bases between them. Germline assignment: CDR1 SNHLY and CDR2 FYNNEI. There are 13 residues in the CDR3. The chain's CDR3 is CASYRSSYNEQFF. CDR3 nucleotides: TGTGCCAGCTACCGGAGCTCCTACAATGAGCAGTTCTTC.

This rearrangement joins TRBV2 to TRBJ1-5; D may be TRBD1 (6 bases). The CDR3 runs 14 residues. Per the germline V gene, CDR1 is SNHLY and CDR2 is FYNNEI. Trimming pared 7 bases from V and 2 bases from J, leaving 12 bases between. The CDR3 here is CASKPGVGNQPQHF. The CDR3 coding sequence is TGTGCCAGCAAGCCAGGGGTCGGCAATCAGCCCCAGCATTTT.

The V call is TRBV11-2, the J call TRBJ2-1, with 13 bases matching TRBD2. J was trimmed by 2 bases and V by 8 bases; bases with no gene match: 3. This CDR3 region has 15 residues. Germline V gene sequence: CDR1 SGHAT, CDR2 FQNNGV. CDR3 region: CASGGTSGAYNEQFF. The CDR3 DNA reads as TGTGCCAGCGGCGGGACTAGCGGGGCCTACAATGAGCAGTTCTTC.

The genes are TRBV7-2 and TRBJ2-1; TRBD2 agrees at 9 bases. Germline CDR1 is SGHTA and CDR2 is FQGNSA. The V and J ends lost 1 base and 16 bases, in that order; junction bases with no gene match: 8. The CDR3 is made up of 13 amino acids. CDR3 DNA: TGTGCCAGCAGCTTAGAAAGGCGGGGGGGATATTTCTTC. It specifies CASSLERRGGYFF.

The sample holds one count of this clone. The chain is built from TRBV5-6 and TRBJ1-1, with 11 positions matching TRBD1. There are 14 residues in the CDR3. The V and J ends lost 4 bases and 4 bases, in that order; junction bases with no gene match: 3. Germline-derived CDR1 and CDR2 are SGHDT and YYEEEE. Here the CDR3 DNA reads TGTGCCAGCAGCGGACAGGGGGCGTTCACTGAAGCTTTCTTT. This encodes CASSGQGAFTEAFF.

This rearrangement joins TRBV14 to TRBJ2-2; the match to TRBD2 covers 11 bases. The junction had 5 bases not matched to a gene; V was cut back by 4 bases and J by 1 base. The CDR3 sequence is 17 residues long. Germline V gives CDR1 SGHDN, CDR2 FVKESK. The CDR3 here is CASSLWGTSGNTGELFF. In DNA, the CDR3 is TGTGCCAGCAGCCTTTGGGGGACTAGCGGGAACACCGGGGAGCTGTTTTTT.

This clone was picked up one time. The CDR3 region has the DNA TGCGCCAGCAGCTTGCGCCCCCAGGGGGAGCCCCTCCACTTT. Its protein is CASSLRPQGEPLHF. V usage is TRBV5-1 and J usage is TRBJ1-6; 7 nucleotides line up with TRBD1. The germline V gene encodes CDR1 SGHRS and CDR2 YFSETQ. This CDR3 has 14 residues. V lost 1 base to trimming and J lost 13 bases; unmatched junction nucleotides: 8.

This chain links TRBV27 with TRBJ2-7, with 8 positions matching TRBD1. J gave up 2 bases and V 9 bases, and 6 bases lay outside the gene matches. The CDR3 length is 13 residues. CDR1 and CDR2 (germline): MNHEY, SMNVEV (reference sequence). In DNA, the CDR3 is TGTGCCAGTCGCAGGGGGCCGACCTACGAGCAGTACTTC. Translation: CASRRGPTYEQYF.

This clone has only a few counts. The chain employs TRBV5-1 and TRBJ2-7; TRBD1 matches 9 bases. Germline lookup yields CDR1 SGHRS and CDR2 YFSETQ. The CDR3 totals 14 residues. J lost 5 bases, V lost 4 bases, and 7 bases had no gene match. The CDR3, as DNA: TGCGCCAGCAGCACCGGACAGGGGTCCCACGAGCAGTACTTC. Its protein product is CASSTGQGSHEQYF.

This clone showed up just a few times. The chain employs TRBV7-2 and TRBJ2-1; TRBD2 matches at 9 bases. The CDR3 sequence is 15 residues long. Germline lookup yields CDR1 SGHTA and CDR2 FQGNSA. V lost 3 bases, J lost 9 bases, and 9 bases stayed unmatched. The CDR3 region has the DNA TGTGCCAGCAGCTTCAGTAGGACTAGCGCGAGTGAGCAGTTCTTC. This encodes CASSFSRTSASEQFF.